This T cell receptor (beta chain) was found in a study of shared clonotypes between healthy human individuals. The method was immunoSEQ multiplex PCR; TCRdb's version includes in-frame clones alone and lacks a portion of them. The data show a few hundred thousand clones, with roughly three quarters seen just once and around 13% held by the top ten. In regard to this clone: Its specificity is unknown.

Study observations and caveats: Represented diversity, genetic and exposure-history alike, was limited by few donors.

This CDR3 is 15 amino acids long. V shed 7 bases, J shed 4 bases, and the junction held 10 bases outside the gene matches. Germline loops: CDR1 ENHRY, CDR2 SYGVKD. Sequenced input: PBMCs. The TCR comes from a woman aged 40 to 50 in good health. Some clones in this sample may be carry-over from other donors' samples. The genes are TRBV10-3 and TRBJ2-7; 10 nucleotides match TRBD2. In DNA form, the CDR3 reads TGTGCCATCACTCTAGAAGCGGGAGGGCCGTACGAGCAGTACTTC. Encoded protein: CAITLEAGGPYEQYF.